This TCR beta chain was identified during a study of CD8 T cells in ankylosing spondylitis. From the 5' RACE reads, TCRdb called clonotypes with MiXCR, one entry per CDR3 protein. Of approximately 250,000 distinct CDR3 sequences listed, around 8% were seen once; the top ten hold 4.5% to 5%. Germline V CDR1 and CDR2: SGHRS, YFSETQ. The CDR3 consists of 15 residues. The V and J ends lost 1 base and 6 bases respectively, with 16 bases between them. Findings and limits, study-wide: Several highly homologous variants formed a TCR beta motif that appeared characteristic of ankylosing spondylitis blood.

This clonotype occurred many times. Its antigen is as yet unknown. This receptor was taken from a female donor with ankylosing spondylitis or in good health (not recorded which). The sequenced sample was blood, either unsorted or a sorted T cell fraction (not recorded which). This chain connects TRBV5-1 to TRBJ1-1, with D possibly TRBD1 on 6 matching bases. CDR3 region: CASSLQTGDNSEAFF. The CDR3 bases are TGCGCCAGCAGCTTGCAAACCGGGGACAACTCTGAAGCTTTCTTT.